Sequencing of this T cell receptor (beta chain) was carried out in a study of tumour-infiltrating T cells in Burkitt lymphoma. Study-wide background: Repertoire clonality predicted overall and progression-free survival.

Sequencing was performed with immunoSEQ multiplex PCR; in TCRdb, only in-frame clones are kept and a portion is missing. The data show 3,500 to 4,500 clones, around 84% seen once. The CDR3 is made up of 15 amino acids. V was trimmed by 0 bases and J by 1 base, leaving 7 bases between them. Germline V gene lookup returns CDR1 LGHNA and CDR2 YNFKEQ. This sequence joins TRBV4-2 and TRBJ1-5; D remains unclear. The source is a human donor with diffuse large B-cell lymphoma. Some clones in this sample may be carry-over from other donors' samples. The sequencing sample was made of tumor tissue. In DNA form, the CDR3 reads TGTGCCAGCAGCCAAGATTTGGCGAGCAATCAGCCCCAGCATTTT. This codes for CASSQDLASNQPQHF.